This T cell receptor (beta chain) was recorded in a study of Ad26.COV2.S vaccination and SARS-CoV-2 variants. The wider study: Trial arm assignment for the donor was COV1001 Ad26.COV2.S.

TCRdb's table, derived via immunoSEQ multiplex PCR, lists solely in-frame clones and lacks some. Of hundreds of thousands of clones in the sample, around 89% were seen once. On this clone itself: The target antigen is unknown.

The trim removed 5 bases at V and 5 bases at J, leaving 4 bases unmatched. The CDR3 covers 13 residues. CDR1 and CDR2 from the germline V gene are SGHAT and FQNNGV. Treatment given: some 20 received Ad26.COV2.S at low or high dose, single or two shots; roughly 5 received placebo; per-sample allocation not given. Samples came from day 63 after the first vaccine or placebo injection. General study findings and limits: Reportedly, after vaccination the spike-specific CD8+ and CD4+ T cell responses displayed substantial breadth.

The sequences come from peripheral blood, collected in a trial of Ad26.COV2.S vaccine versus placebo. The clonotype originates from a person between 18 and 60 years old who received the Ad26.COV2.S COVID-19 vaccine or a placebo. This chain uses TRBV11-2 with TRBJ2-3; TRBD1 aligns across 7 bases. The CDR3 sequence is CASSPTGVDTQYF. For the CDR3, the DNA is TGTGCCAGCAGCCCAACAGGGGTAGATACGCAGTATTTT.